A single sample gave rise to the 24 T cell receptor beta chains below, sequenced in a study of blood T cell repertoires in COVID-19. Repertoires were generated with immunoSEQ multiplex PCR, while TCRdb's copy carries only in-frame clones and drops some. This table has a few hundred thousand clones, approximately 85% appearing once. The sequenced material came from peripheral blood. Receptors originate from a human donor in a cohort sampled during active COVID-19.

The chain employs TRBV30 and TRBJ1-2; D is perhaps TRBD1 (6 bases). Germline V gives CDR1 GTSNPN, CDR2 SVGIG (reference sequence). This CDR3 comprises 11 residues. V shed 7 bases and J shed 8 bases, with 14 bases lying between them. CDR3 loop: CASYTQGGYTF. CDR3 sequence (DNA): TGTGCCTCGTACACCCAGGGGGGCTACACCTTC.

This chain links TRBV5-1 with TRBJ1-1; D is unclear. CDR3 length: 14 amino acids. Germline V gives CDR1 SGHRS, CDR2 YFSETQ. Between the trimmed V and J ends, which lost 1 base and 3 bases, there was a span of 10 bases. The CDR3 loop reads CASSLLVRDTEAFF. CDR3 nucleotides: TGCGCCAGCAGCTTGTTGGTTAGAGACACTGAAGCTTTCTTT.

This clone was observed a single time. The CDR3 loop is CAWTIGDSGTEAFF. DNA of the CDR3: TGTGCCTGGACTATAGGAGACAGCGGGACTGAAGCTTTCTTT. V usage is TRBV30 and J usage is TRBJ1-1, with D possibly being TRBD1 (5 bases). The CDR3 covers 14 residues. Trimming removed 4 bases at V and 5 bases at J, with 17 bases between. Germline CDR1 is GTSNPN and CDR2 is SVGIG (reference sequence).

The chain uses TRBV19 and TRBJ1-2, with D possibly matching TRBD1 (6 bases). The CDR3 runs to 16 residues. With 4 bases removed from V and 1 base from J, the gap between germline ends came to 16 bases. Germline V gives CDR1 LNHDA, CDR2 SQIVND (reference sequence). CDR3: CASSTPLDSLNYGYTF. CDR3 DNA sequence: TGTGCCAGTAGTACCCCATTGGACAGCCTTAACTATGGCTACACCTTC.

The chain uses TRBV7-9 and TRBJ2-7, with 8 nucleotides matching TRBD2. Germline CDR1 SEHNR, CDR2 FQNEAQ (reference sequence). V shed 7 bases, J shed 0 bases, and the junction held 8 bases outside the gene matches. This CDR3 spans 15 amino acids. This chain's CDR3 is CASKGGSGASYEQYF. CDR3 in DNA: TGTGCCAGCAAAGGGGGTAGCGGGGCCTCCTACGAGCAGTACTTC.

The chain joins TRBV21-1 to TRBJ1-6; the table calls TRBD1, which could not be checked here. TRBV21-1 is deemed a pseudogene. CDR3 length: 16 amino acids. This CDR3 is CASSKEPGQGLSPLHF. In DNA, the CDR3 is TGTGCCAGCAGCAAAGAGCCGGGACAGGGGTTGTCACCCCTCCACTTT.

The genes are TRBV7-8 and TRBJ1-2; no firm D call. The V gene's germline CDR1 is SGHVS and CDR2 FQNEAQ. There are 13 residues in the CDR3. V was trimmed by 5 bases and J by 3 bases, leaving 10 bases between them. CDR3 residues: CASSTGIYYGYTF. CDR3 nucleotide sequence: TGTGCCAGCAGCACCGGGATCTACTATGGCTACACCTTC.

The chain combines TRBV2 with TRBJ1-2, with 9 bases aligning to TRBD1. Germline V gene sequence: CDR1 SNHLY, CDR2 FYNNEI. J was trimmed by 6 bases and V by 6 bases; bases with no gene match: 8. This CDR3 is 14 amino acids long. The CDR3 region is CASRDTTGGDGYTF. DNA for the CDR3: TGTGCCAGCAGAGATACGACAGGGGGAGATGGCTACACCTTC.

The chain employs TRBV19 and TRBJ2-7; 8 nucleotides line up with TRBD1. Germline V CDR1 and CDR2: LNHDA, SQIVND (reference sequence). This CDR3 contains 15 residues. The V and J ends lost 8 bases and 3 bases, in that order; junction bases with no gene match: 12. CDR3 residues: CASSRTGTNHYEQYF. The CDR3 bases are TGTGCCAGTTCCCGGACAGGGACAAACCACTACGAGCAGTACTTC.

J is TRBJ2-7 and V is TRBV6-1, with D perhaps TRBD1 (6 bases). The V end lost 6 bases, the J end lost 2 bases, and 14 bases lay between the germline ends. The CDR3 covers 14 residues. The germline CDR1 and CDR2 sequences are MNHNS and SASEGT. Written as DNA, the CDR3 is TGTGCCAGCAGGAGGCAGGGGCCCACCTACGAGCAGTACTTC. It yields the protein CASRRQGPTYEQYF.

This chain joins TRBV24-1 and TRBJ1-2; 7 nucleotides match TRBD1. The CDR3 sequence is 15 residues long. Germline-derived CDR1 and CDR2 are KGHDR and SFDVKD. V lost 3 bases and J lost 8; bases outside the gene matches: 11. The CDR3 region has the DNA TGTGCCACCAGTGATCCTGGGACAGCGGTTGAAGGCTACACCTTC. Protein: CATSDPGTAVEGYTF.

The J gene is TRBJ1-2, the V gene TRBV27; D perhaps matches TRBD1 (6 bases). Germline CDR1 and CDR2: MNHEY and SMNVEV (reference sequence). This CDR3 contains 13 residues. V was cut by 6 bases and J by 4 bases, with 12 bases left in between. Here the CDR3 reads CASSRRDTYGYTF. The DNA of the CDR3 is TGTGCCAGCAGCCGCCGGGACACCTATGGCTACACCTTC.

This clone was detected only a few times. J is TRBJ1-4 and V is TRBV29-1; D gene unclear. This CDR3 region has 13 residues. Germline CDR1 reads SQVTM; CDR2 reads ANQGSEA. V was clipped by 6 bases and J by 0 bases, with 8 bases between them. CDR3 in DNA: TGCAGCGTAACGGGTGCAACTAATGAAAAACTGTTTTTT. Translating it yields CSVTGATNEKLFF.

The chain joins TRBV19 to TRBJ1-3, with unresolved D. This CDR3 contains 13 residues. Germline V gene data show CDR1 as LNHDA and CDR2 as SQIVND (reference sequence). Trimming removed 5 bases at V and 0 bases at J, with 5 bases between. In DNA form, the CDR3 reads TGTGCCAGTAGTTGGAGCTCTGGAAACACCATATATTTT. Translated: CASSWSSGNTIYF.

This CDR3 reads CASSPRETQYF. In DNA form, the CDR3 reads TGTGCCAGCAGCCCGAGGGAGACCCAGTACTTC. The chain carries TRBV12-3 or TRBV12-4 and TRBJ2-5; D ambiguous. Deletions cut 6 bases from V and 5 bases from J, with 7 bases between. This CDR3 contains 11 residues.

This clone has a handful of counts. The rearrangement joins TRBV5-8 to TRBJ1-1, with a weak D call TRBD1 (6 bases). CDR1 and CDR2 from the germline V gene are SGHTS and YDEGEE. V was cut by 7 bases and J by 1 base, with 11 bases left in between. This CDR3 comprises 13 residues. The CDR3 loop is CASEGHKNTEAFF. CDR3 coding DNA: TGTGCCAGCGAGGGACACAAGAACACTGAAGCTTTCTTT.

This chain joins TRBV11-3 and TRBJ2-2, with D hard to call. V gave up 0 bases and J gave up 2 bases, with 7 bases separating them. This CDR3 is built from 15 residues. The germline V gene encodes CDR1 SGHNT and CDR2 YENEEA. The CDR3 bases are TGTGCCAGCAGCTTAGACAGAATTAACACCGGGGAGCTGTTTTTT. Translation gives CASSLDRINTGELFF.

The chain combines TRBV3-1 (or the pseudogene TRBV3-2) with TRBJ1-2; possibly TRBD1 for D (5 bases). V was shortened by 4 bases and J by 4 bases, with 19 bases between the two germline ends. The CDR3 consists of 16 residues. Germline CDR1 and CDR2: LGHDT and YNNKEL (reference sequence). Here the CDR3 DNA reads TGTGCCAGCAGCCTGAGGGGCGACCAGGGAGGCTATGGCTACACCTTC. This codes for CASSLRGDQGGYGYTF.

The genes are TRBV19 and TRBJ1-1; D unresolved. V shed 5 bases and J shed 9 bases, with 13 bases lying between them. Germline loops: CDR1 LNHDA, CDR2 SQIVND (reference sequence). This CDR3 is built from 12 residues. The CDR3 sequence: CASSGESAKAFF. CDR3 sequence (DNA): TGTGCCAGTAGTGGGGAGAGCGCTAAAGCTTTCTTT. Drawing the rest from reference TRBV19 and TRBJ1-1, the complete variable domain is DGGITQSPKYLFRKEGQNVTLSCEQNLNHDAMYWYRQDPGQGLRLIYYSQIVNDFQKGDIAEGYSVSREKKESFPLTVTSAQKNPTAFYLCASSGESAKAFFGQGTRLTVV.

The chain has TRBV9 and TRBJ2-7; tentative D call: TRBD1 (5 bases). CDR1 and CDR2 from the germline V gene are SGDLS and YYNGEE. Trimming removed 3 bases from V and 5 bases from J, with 15 bases in between. There are 14 residues in the CDR3. The CDR3 here is CASSAEQGLDEQYF. The CDR3 bases are TGTGCCAGCAGCGCCGAGCAGGGATTGGACGAGCAGTACTTC. Full variable domain (outside the CDR3, taken from reference TRBV9 and TRBJ2-7): DSGVTQTPKHLITATGQRVTLRCSPRSGDLSVYWYQQSLDQGLQFLIQYYNGEERAKGNILERFSAQQFPDLHSELNLSSLELGDSALYFCASSAEQGLDEQYFGPGTRLTVT.

The chain carries TRBV7-2 and TRBJ1-4; no clear D. This CDR3 has 17 residues. Per germline, CDR1 SGHTA and CDR2 FQGNSA. Trimming removed 2 bases from V and 1 base from J, with 14 bases in between. CDR3 bases: TGTGCCAGCAGCTTACAGTCCGGGAAGGGAACTAATGAAAAACTGTTTTTT. Translating gives CASSLQSGKGTNEKLFF.

The chain links TRBV9 to TRBJ2-1; TRBD2 agrees at 8 bases. Germline-derived CDR1 and CDR2 are SGDLS and YYNGEE. The junction had 9 bases not matched to a gene; V was cut back by 0 bases and J by 4 bases. The CDR3 extends over 17 amino acids. Written as DNA, the CDR3 is TGTGCCAGCAGCGTAGCCCAGCGGGGGCCTCTTTACAATGAGCAGTTCTTC. Encoded protein: CASSVAQRGPLYNEQFF. The complete variable domain, with remaining parts taken from reference TRBV9 and TRBJ2-1, reads DSGVTQTPKHLITATGQRVTLRCSPRSGDLSVYWYQQSLDQGLQFLIQYYNGEERAKGNILERFSAQQFPDLHSELNLSSLELGDSALYFCASSVAQRGPLYNEQFFGPGTRLTVL.

The V and J genes are TRBV19 and TRBJ1-4; no reliable D call. V was trimmed by 7 bases and J by 0 bases, leaving 15 bases between them. The CDR3 has 16 amino acids. Germline V gives CDR1 LNHDA, CDR2 SQIVND (reference sequence). The chain's CDR3 is CASNTYGDATNEKLFF. The CDR3 DNA is TGTGCCAGTAACACATACGGGGATGCAACTAATGAAAAACTGTTTTTT.

The CDR3 loop reads CASEHGGAFF. Written as DNA, the CDR3 is TGTGCCTCGGAACACGGCGGAGCTTTCTTT. The V gene is TRBV30, the J gene TRBJ1-1; D is unresolved. CDR1 and CDR2 (germline): GTSNPN, SVGIG (reference sequence). This CDR3 region has 10 residues. V was cut by 7 bases and J by 10 bases, with 13 bases left in between. The full variable domain, rest sourced from reference TRBV30 and TRBJ1-1, is SQTIHQWPATLVQPVGSPLSLECTVEGTSNPNLYWYRQAAGRGLQLLFYSVGIGQISSEVPQNLSASRPQDRQFILSSKKLLLSDSGFYLCASEHGGAFFGQGTRLTVV.